The clone carrying this T cell receptor (beta chain) was picked up a small number of times. The assay ran at deep level. Using immunoSEQ multiplex PCR, the repertoire was profiled, and TCRdb retains in-frame clones only, with some absent. Of some 650,000 clones in the sample, more than 95% are singletons; the top ten hold 0.045% to 0.07%. The source of the sample is a study of shared clonotypes between healthy human individuals. The junction had 4 bases not matched to a gene; V was cut back by 5 bases and J by 3 bases. Per germline, CDR1 LNHDA and CDR2 SQIVND (reference sequence). The length of the CDR3 is 14 residues.

The V call is TRBV19, the J call TRBJ1-5, with 7 bases matching TRBD1. The TCR was taken from a woman aged 25 to 39 in good health. Material for sequencing was naive CD4+ T cells sorted from blood. Indicated subset: CD45RA+ positively selected. The CDR3: CASSFTGDNQPQHF. The CDR3 region has the DNA TGTGCCAGTAGTTTTACAGGGGACAATCAGCCCCAGCATTTT.